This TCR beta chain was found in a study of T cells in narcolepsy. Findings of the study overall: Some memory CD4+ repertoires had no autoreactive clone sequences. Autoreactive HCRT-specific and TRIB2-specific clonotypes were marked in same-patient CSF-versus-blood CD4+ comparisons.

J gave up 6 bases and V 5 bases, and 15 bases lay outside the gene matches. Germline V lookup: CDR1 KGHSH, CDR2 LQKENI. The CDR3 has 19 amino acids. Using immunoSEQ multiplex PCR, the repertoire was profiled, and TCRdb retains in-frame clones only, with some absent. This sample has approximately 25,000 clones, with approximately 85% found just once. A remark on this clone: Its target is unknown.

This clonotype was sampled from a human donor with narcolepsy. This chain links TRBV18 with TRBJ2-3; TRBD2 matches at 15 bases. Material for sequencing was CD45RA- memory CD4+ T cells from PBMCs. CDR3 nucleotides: TGTGCCAGCTCATCCTCCGGGACTAGCGGGAGGAGGTTCAGGGATACGCAGTATTTT. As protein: CASSSSGTSGRRFRDTQYF.